This T cell receptor (beta chain) was sequenced in a study of T cell repertoires in cytomegalovirus infection. Across the study: Recently identified HLA-C-restricted CMV epitopes were used, and well-studied HLA-B-restricted CMV epitopes were used as well. Evidence of both CMV infection and a matching HLA type came from public TCR beta signatures.

Study results and limitations: The response measured ex vivo was dominated by TCR beta clonotypes (HLA-C-restricted and CMV-specific). Identification of carriers of CMV plus the relevant HLA was performed using cumulative public TCR beta family frequency.

This clonotype was seen once. Its antigen remains unknown. Between the trimmed V and J ends, which lost 5 bases and 3 bases, there was a span of 18 bases. The germline CDR1 and CDR2 sequences are DFQATT and SNEGSKA (reference sequence). The CDR3 consists of 15 residues. TCRdb reanalysed the reads using MiXCR and keeps one entry per CDR3 protein. The data contain about 570,000 distinct CDR3 sequences, 40% of them seen just once; the ten biggest clones take up 40% to 60%. The source was cultured PBMCs, collected from culture after CMV antigen stimulation. The genes are TRBV20-1 and TRBJ2-3; no definite D call. This TCR was recovered from a human donor in good health (CMV status not recorded). Some clones in this sample may be carry-over from other donors' samples. CDR3 protein: CSARVPLSWTDTQYF. The CDR3 coding sequence is TGCAGTGCTCGGGTACCCCTTTCATGGACAGATACGCAGTATTTT.